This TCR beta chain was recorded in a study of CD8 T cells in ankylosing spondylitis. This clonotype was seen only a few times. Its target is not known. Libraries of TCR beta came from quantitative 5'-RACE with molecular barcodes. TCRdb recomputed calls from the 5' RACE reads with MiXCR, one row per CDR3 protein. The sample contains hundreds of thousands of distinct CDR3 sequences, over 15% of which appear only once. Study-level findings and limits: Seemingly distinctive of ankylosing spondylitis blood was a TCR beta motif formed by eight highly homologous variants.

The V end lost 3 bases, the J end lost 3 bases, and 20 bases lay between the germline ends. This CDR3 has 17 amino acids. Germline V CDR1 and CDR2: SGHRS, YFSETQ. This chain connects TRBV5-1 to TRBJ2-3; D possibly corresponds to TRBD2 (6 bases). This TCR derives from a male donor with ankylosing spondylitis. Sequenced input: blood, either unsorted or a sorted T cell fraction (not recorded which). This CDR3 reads CASSSSPRRGRTDTQYF. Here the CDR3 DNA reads TGCGCCAGCAGCTCGTCGCCCAGGAGGGGCAGAACAGATACGCAGTATTTT.